This entry is about one T cell receptor (beta chain). The antigen is unknown. Points from the study as a whole: Tumor Tregs overlapped most with tumor, then blood, naive CD4+ cells. In terms of TCR gene usage, tumor memory CD4+ T cells clustered together with blood and lymph node memory CD4+ cells, as well as with lymph node naive CD4+ cells.

The CDR3 contains 14 residues. Deletions cut 0 bases from V and 9 bases from J, with 12 bases between. Per the germline V gene, CDR1 is GTSNPN and CDR2 is SVGIG (reference sequence). Semi-nested PCR with Nested Universal Primer A followed constant-region reverse priming of full-length variable regions. TCRdb itself ran the 5' RACE reads through MiXCR, one entry per CDR3 protein. Found here are around 52,000 distinct CDR3 sequences, 28% of them singletons; the top ten hold roughly 3.3%. This chain connects TRBV30 to TRBJ1-6; no clear D. The sequencing input was tumor-infiltrating memory CD4+ T cells sorted from the breast tumor. Sample subset: memory CD4+ T cells, CD4+CD45RO+CD25-. This clonotype was obtained from a female donor with breast cancer. The CDR3 nucleotides read TGTGCCTGGAGTGTACAGCGGTGGGGTTCACCCCTCCACTTT. As protein: CAWSVQRWGSPLHF.